This T cell receptor (beta chain) was profiled in a study of T cells in Graves' hyperthyroidism and ophthalmopathy. This clonotype was seen repeatedly, ten times or more. The TCR beta CDR3 regions underwent amplification using RNA transcripts as the source. Researchers ran a first-round RT-PCR on the TCR CDR3 using the HTBI primer set. In TCRdb, the multiplex PCR reads were re-called with MiXCR into one record per CDR3 protein. The profile shows roughly 420,000 distinct CDR3 sequences, 15% to 19% of them singletons. V trimming: 8 bases; J trimming: 5 bases; junction bases outside the gene matches: 3. CDR3 length: 11 residues.

The clonotype was recovered from a woman aged 18-29 years with Graves' hyperthyroidism. The sample taken for sequencing was blood. The chain recombines TRBV12-3 or TRBV12-4 with TRBJ2-7; TRBD2 aligns across 7 bases. CDR3 sequence (DNA): TGTGCCAGCGGCGCGGGGGACGAGCAGTACTTC. Its translation is CASGAGDEQYF.